This is a list of T cell receptor beta chains from one sample in a study of identical twins. MiXCR, run by TCRdb on the 5' RACE reads, gives a single entry per CDR3 protein. The table includes around 510,000 distinct CDR3 sequences, more than 13% detected once. The data also belong to a second study, concerning yellow fever vaccine responses in identical twins.

Sequencing was carried out using CD4+ T cells sorted from blood. The receptors derive from a woman aged 18-29 years in good health. The CDR3 runs from the conserved cysteine through the conserved F or W. The order of the fields is CDR3 length, D gene, J gene, clone size, V gene, CDR3 protein, CDR3 DNA. The D gene is left open where the match is weak. Clone size appears in some rows only: once, few, many, or a class for an expanded clone.

>17|TRBD2|TRBJ2-2|-|TRBV7-9
CASSLELAGGYTGELFF
TGTGCCAGCAGCTTGGAGCTAGCGGGGGGTTACACCGGGGAGCTGTTTTTT
>15|TRBD1|TRBJ1-1|-|TRBV23-1
CASSRPDRANTEAFF
TGCGCCAGCAGTCGGCCGGACAGGGCGAACACTGAAGCTTTCTTT
>16|-|TRBJ1-6|-|TRBV5-1
CASSLDKTSYNSPLHF
TGCGCCAGCAGCTTGGACAAGACAAGTTATAATTCACCCCTCCACTTT
>16|TRBD1|TRBJ2-2|-|TRBV14
CASSFSGTGAPGELFF
TGTGCCAGCAGCTTCAGCGGGACAGGGGCGCCCGGGGAGCTGTTTTTT
>14|TRBD2|TRBJ2-2|many|TRBV12-3/TRBV12-4
CASRRTSDTGELFF
TGTGCCAGCAGGCGGACTAGCGACACCGGGGAGCTGTTTTTT
>15|-|TRBJ2-1|few|TRBV6-1
CASSGDLRVDTEQFF
TGTGCCAGCAGTGGGGATCTAAGGGTAGATACGGAGCAGTTCTTC
>15|TRBD2|TRBJ2-7|-|TRBV2
CASSEVAGGFGEQYF
TGTGCCAGCAGTGAAGTGGCGGGAGGATTTGGCGAGCAGTACTTC
>18|TRBD1|TRBJ2-3|-|TRBV3-1
CASSHSDRGPVGTDTQYF
TGTGCCAGCAGCCACTCGGACAGGGGGCCGGTAGGCACAGATACGCAGTATTTT
>17|-|TRBJ1-6|-|TRBV3-1
CASSQDQAQGGGSPLHF
TGTGCCAGCAGCCAAGATCAAGCGCAGGGAGGTGGTTCACCCCTCCACTTT
>15|-|TRBJ2-5|few|TRBV3-1
CASSQAGRLQETQYF
TGTGCCAGCAGCCAAGCCGGACGCCTCCAAGAGACCCAGTACTTC
>13|TRBD2|TRBJ2-7|-|TRBV29-1
CSVRTSGRDEQYF
TGCAGCGTTAGGACTAGCGGGAGGGACGAGCAGTACTTC
>16|TRBD1|TRBJ2-2|-|TRBV3-1
CASRVVGQGHSGELFF
TGTGCCAGCAGGGTTGTTGGACAGGGCCACTCCGGGGAGCTGTTTTTT
>15|-|TRBJ1-5|few|TRBV2
CASSESTRRNQPQHF
TGTGCCAGCAGTGAATCAACTAGGCGGAATCAGCCCCAGCATTTT
>15|TRBD1|TRBJ2-3|-|TRBV7-2
CASSFQTGSTDTQYF
TGTGCCAGCAGCTTCCAGACAGGGTCCACAGATACGCAGTATTTT
>15|TRBD2|TRBJ2-7|-|TRBV7-2
CASSLVRTSPYEQYF
TGTGCCAGCAGCTTAGTAAGGACTAGCCCCTACGAGCAGTACTTC
>14|-|TRBJ2-2|-|TRBV7-3
CASSLKGTPGELFF
TGTGCCAGCAGCTTAAAGGGGACCCCCGGGGAGCTGTTTTTT
>12|-|TRBJ1-1|few|TRBV30
CAWSQGNTEAFF
TGTGCCTGGAGCCAAGGGAACACTGAAGCTTTCTTT
>13|-|TRBJ2-2|-|TRBV15
CATSRDWAGELFF
TGTGCCACCAGCAGAGATTGGGCCGGGGAGCTGTTTTTT
>13|-|TRBJ2-5|few|TRBV15
CATSVQGGETQYF
TGTGCCACCAGCGTACAGGGTGGAGAGACCCAGTACTTC
>15|-|TRBJ2-1|many|TRBV12-3/TRBV12-4
CASIMTGSSYNEQFF
TGTGCCAGCATCATGACAGGCAGCTCCTACAATGAGCAGTTCTTC
>12|-|TRBJ2-7|few|TRBV2
CASTTEIYEQYF
TGTGCCAGCACTACAGAGATCTACGAGCAGTACTTC
>16|-|TRBJ1-5|-|TRBV2
CASSEISGLSNQPQHF
TGTGCCAGCAGTGAGATTTCGGGGTTGAGCAATCAGCCCCAGCATTTT
>14|TRBD1|TRBJ2-6|-|TRBV19
CASTERDRSAVLTF
TGTGCCAGTACCGAAAGGGACAGGAGCGCCGTCCTGACTTTC
>16|-|TRBJ1-5|-|TRBV6-5
CASSYQPGLSNQPQHF
TGTGCCAGCAGTTACCAACCGGGACTCAGCAATCAGCCCCAGCATTTT
>16|-|TRBJ1-3|many|TRBV11-2
CASSLGTVTSGNTIYF
TGTGCCAGCAGCTTAGGGACAGTGACCTCTGGAAACACCATATATTTT
>12|-|TRBJ1-2|many|TRBV29-1
CSVGGGEYGYTF
TGCAGCGTCGGTGGAGGGGAGTATGGCTACACCTTC
>14|TRBD2|TRBJ2-2|few|TRBV14
CASSPLAGTGELFF
TGTGCCAGCAGCCCCCTAGCGGGTACCGGGGAGCTGTTTTTT
>15|-|TRBJ2-3|-|TRBV7-3
CASSLLGGVMDTQYF
TGTGCCAGCAGCTTATTAGGAGGTGTTATGGATACGCAGTATTTT
>13|-|TRBJ2-7|many|TRBV4-3
CASSHREDYEQYF
TGCGCCAGCAGCCACCGCGAAGACTACGAGCAGTACTTC